This T cell receptor (beta chain) was sequenced in a study of cytomegalovirus exposure and HLA in healthy donors. A multiplex PCR was run with 60 Vbeta primers and 13 Jbeta primers. The repertoire was sequenced with immunoSEQ multiplex PCR; TCRdb's copy has only in-frame clones and lacks some. The table has 210,000 or so clones, more than 70% seen once. Germline V lookup: CDR1 SGHRS, CDR2 YFSETQ. V was clipped by 0 bases and J by 1 base, with 11 bases between them. The CDR3 consists of 15 residues. The sequence was collected from a human donor in good health. The V and J genes are TRBV5-1 and TRBJ2-7, with D unresolved. The specimen was PBMCs. Written as DNA, the CDR3 is TGCGCCAGCAGCTTGGAAGGCAGGATTTCCTACGAGCAGTACTTC. Its protein is CASSLEGRISYEQYF. Looking up the rest from reference TRBV5-1 and TRBJ2-7 gives the full variable domain: KAGVTQTPRYLIKTRGQQVTLSCSPISGHRSVSWYQQTPGQGLQFLFEYFSETQRNKGNFPGRFSGRQFSNSRSEMNVSTLELGDSALYLCASSLEGRISYEQYFGPGTRLTVT.